The 21 T cell receptor beta chains presented below share a single source sample, sequenced in a study of OX40 agonist ivuxolimab in advanced cancers. The data were produced by immunoSEQ multiplex PCR, yet TCRdb's version contains in-frame clones alone and is incomplete. The sample has tens of thousands of clones, roughly 90% seen once. This sample comprised CD4+ or CD8+ T cells sorted from blood, obtained in a trial of the OX40 agonist ivuxolimab. These receptors all stem from an adult with an advanced solid tumor such as melanoma, head and neck, liver or kidney cancer.

V is TRBV5-4 and J is TRBJ2-3, with 7 bases identical to TRBD2. V lost 5 bases to trimming and J lost 0 bases; unmatched junction nucleotides: 6. This CDR3 spans 15 amino acids. Germline V gene sequence: CDR1 SGHNT, CDR2 YYREEE (reference sequence). CDR3 protein: CASSSPLASTDTQYF. As DNA, the CDR3 is TGTGCCAGCAGTTCTCCACTAGCGAGCACAGATACGCAGTATTTT.

The chain combines TRBV28 with TRBJ2-4; possible D gene TRBD1, 6 bases. This CDR3 is 15 amino acids long. With 4 bases removed from V and 0 bases from J, the gap between germline ends came to 10 bases. CDR1 is MDHEN and CDR2 is SYDVKM in the germline V gene. The CDR3 DNA is TGTGCCAGCAGTTCTGGGGACATAGCCAAAAACATTCAGTACTTC. It specifies CASSSGDIAKNIQYF. The variable domain in full, completed from reference TRBV28 and TRBJ2-4, reads DVKVTQSSRYLVKRTGEKVFLECVQDMDHENMFWYRQDPGLGLRLIYFSYDVKMKEKGDIPEGYSVSREKKERFSLILESASTNQTSMYLCASSSGDIAKNIQYFGAGTRLSVL.

The chain couples TRBV7-6 to TRBJ2-1; 8 bases map to TRBD2. The CDR3 sequence is 15 residues long. Germline values: CDR1 SGHVS, CDR2 FNYEAQ. Trimming cost V 1 base and J 6 bases; bases outside gene matches: 5. The CDR3 DNA is TGTGCCAGCAGCTTAGGTGCGGGGGGTCGCAATGAGCAGTTCTTC. It yields the protein CASSLGAGGRNEQFF.

The rearrangement uses TRBV7-8 and TRBJ2-7, with 9 bases that match TRBD1. Germline CDR1 and CDR2: SGHVS and FQNEAQ. The V and J ends lost 3 bases and 2 bases, in that order; junction bases with no gene match: 14. This CDR3 spans 18 amino acids. As DNA, the CDR3 is TGTGCCAGCAGCTTTGGGGGGACAGGGTCGTCCTACCCCTACGAGCAGTACTTC. This gives the protein CASSFGGTGSSYPYEQYF.

This chain joins TRBV28 and TRBJ1-1; TRBD1 might be the D (5 bases). Germline loops: CDR1 MDHEN, CDR2 SYDVKM. V gave up 3 bases and J gave up 0 bases, with 8 bases separating them. The CDR3 totals 14 residues. In DNA form, the CDR3 reads TGTGCCAGCAGTTTTCAGGGCATGAACACTGAAGCTTTCTTT. Its protein is CASSFQGMNTEAFF.

The chain joins TRBV6-4 to TRBJ2-3, with no clear D. Germline V gives CDR1 MRHNA, CDR2 SNTAGT. The CDR3 is 14 residues long. V dropped 2 bases and J dropped 3 bases, with 9 bases sitting between them. CDR3 amino acids: CASSDELSTDTQYF. The CDR3 nucleotides are TGTGCCAGCAGTGACGAGCTTTCTACAGATACGCAGTATTTT.

V usage is TRBV11-2 and J usage is TRBJ2-6; 7 nucleotides align to TRBD2. Looked up from germline, CDR1 is SGHAT and CDR2 is FQNNGV. This CDR3 comprises 17 residues. J gave up 0 bases and V 5 bases, and 7 bases lay outside the gene matches. CDR3 nucleotides: TGTGCCAGCAGCGCGGGGGACGGCCTCTCTGGGGCCAACGTCCTGACTTTC. Protein sequence: CASSAGDGLSGANVLTF.

As DNA, the CDR3 is TGTGCCAGCAGCGTAGTCCCTCTACTACTAGCGGGAGTGACATCCTACAATGAGCAGTTCTTC. Encoded protein: CASSVVPLLLAGVTSYNEQFF. The V gene is TRBV9, the J gene TRBJ2-1; TRBD2 matches 11 bases. Germline V gene data show CDR1 as SGDLS and CDR2 as YYNGEE. The CDR3 has 21 residues. Germline trimming cut 0 bases from V and 1 base from J; bases unmatched to any gene: 15.

The chain joins TRBV10-3 to TRBJ2-3, with TRBD2 identical over 12 bases. Germline lookup yields CDR1 ENHRY and CDR2 SYGVKD. V was pared by 7 bases and J by 4 bases, with 9 bases of the junction left unmatched. The length of the CDR3 is 16 residues. The DNA of the CDR3 is TGTGCCATCATCCAGACTAGCGGGAGTCGTCCAGATACGCAGTATTTT. This translates into CAIIQTSGSRPDTQYF.

The chain carries TRBV7-2 and TRBJ2-7; TRBD2 agrees at 11 bases. The CDR3 contains 14 residues. The V gene's germline CDR1 is SGHTA and CDR2 FQGNSA. The trim removed 6 bases at V and 3 bases at J, leaving 4 bases unmatched. The CDR3 sequence: CASRPGTSGYEQYF. In nucleotides, the CDR3 is TGTGCCAGCAGGCCCGGGACTAGCGGCTACGAGCAGTACTTC.

This chain joins TRBV19 and TRBJ2-7; 10 bases map to TRBD1. CDR1 and CDR2 (germline): LNHDA, SQIVND (reference sequence). This CDR3 is built from 15 residues. Trimming cost V 3 bases and J 4 bases; bases outside gene matches: 6. CDR3 bases: TGTGCCAGTAGTATGCCCCGGGACAGGGGTTACGAGCAGTACTTC. Translated: CASSMPRDRGYEQYF.

The V and J genes are TRBV19 and TRBJ2-7; D call uncertain. V dropped 3 bases and J dropped 0 bases, with 15 bases sitting between them. CDR3 length equals 16 residues. Germline CDR1 reads LNHDA; CDR2 reads SQIVND (reference sequence). The CDR3: CASSMRWQSPSYEQYF. The CDR3, as DNA: TGTGCCAGTAGTATGAGGTGGCAGTCCCCCTCCTACGAGCAGTACTTC.

This clone was recorded only once. This rearrangement joins TRBV9 to TRBJ1-2; maybe TRBD1 (5 bases). CDR3 size: 15 residues. The germline V gene has CDR1 SGDLS and CDR2 YYNGEE. The V and J ends lost 3 bases and 4 bases respectively, with 16 bases between them. The CDR3 nucleotides are TGTGCCAGCAGCGGTGGGGGGACTTCCCTCTATGGCTACACCTTC. Translated: CASSGGGTSLYGYTF.

The V call is TRBV6-1, the J call TRBJ2-2, with a weak D call TRBD1 (6 bases). V lost 6 bases and J 4 bases, leaving 30 bases between the germline ends. The germline V gene has CDR1 MNHNS and CDR2 SASEGT. The CDR3 is made up of 20 amino acids. CDR3 protein: CASREKEGEWTFGVTGELFF. In nucleotides, the CDR3 is TGTGCCAGCAGGGAAAAAGAGGGGGAATGGACCTTCGGGGTCACCGGGGAGCTGTTTTTT.

The rearrangement joins TRBV2 to TRBJ2-7; D assignment may be TRBD1 or TRBD2 (5 bases each). Trimming took off 7 bases at V and 3 bases at J, with 22 bases between the two ends. Per germline, CDR1 SNHLY and CDR2 FYNNEI. This CDR3 is 16 amino acids long. CDR3 nucleotides: TGTGCCAGCAAGAGGGGACCTCGAAGGCCTGGCTACGAGCAGTACTTC. Translation: CASKRGPRRPGYEQYF.

The CDR3 sequence is CASSSSVGDPYEQYF. In DNA, the CDR3 is TGTGCCAGCAGCTCTTCGGTAGGGGATCCCTACGAGCAGTACTTC. The chain has TRBV11-2 and TRBJ2-7; the D gene is possibly TRBD1 (5 bases). The germline V gene has CDR1 SGHAT and CDR2 FQNNGV. This CDR3 comprises 15 residues. Trimming removed 4 bases from V and 2 bases from J, with 15 bases in between.

V is TRBV2 and J is TRBJ1-4; maybe TRBD1 (5 bases). The CDR3 spans 12 residues. Germline V lookup: CDR1 SNHLY, CDR2 FYNNEI. Deletions cut 4 bases from V and 7 bases from J, with 7 bases between. The CDR3 region has the DNA TGTGCCAGCAGTGCCCAGGGTGAAAAACTGTTTTTT. Residues: CASSAQGEKLFF. The full variable domain, rest sourced from reference TRBV2 and TRBJ1-4, is EPEVTQTPSHQVTQMGQEVILRCVPISNHLYFYWYRQILGQKVEFLVSFYNNEISEKSEIFDDQFSVERPDGSNFTLKIRSTKLEDSAMYFCASSAQGEKLFFGSGTQLSVL.

This chain joins TRBV7-9 and TRBJ1-1; D possibly corresponds to TRBD1 (5 bases). Germline V CDR1 and CDR2: SEHNR, FQNEAQ (reference sequence). The CDR3 is made up of 11 amino acids. V gave up 5 bases and J gave up 7 bases, with 8 bases separating them. CDR3 in DNA: TGTGCCAGCAGCCCTACAGGTGAAGCTTTCTTT. Translated, it gives CASSPTGEAFF.

The J gene is TRBJ1-5, the V gene TRBV7-2; tentative D call: TRBD1 (5 bases). V lost 0 bases and J 9 bases, leaving 6 bases between the germline ends. The germline CDR1 and CDR2 sequences are SGHTA and FQGNSA. The CDR3 is 12 residues long. The CDR3 loop is CASSLARGPQHF. CDR3 bases: TGTGCCAGCAGCTTAGCGAGGGGGCCCCAGCATTTT.

The V and J genes are TRBV18 and TRBJ1-6; 7 bases are a match to TRBD1. J lost 5 bases, V lost 3 bases, and 4 bases had no gene match. This CDR3 is 15 amino acids long. Germline values: CDR1 KGHSH, CDR2 LQKENI. The CDR3 reads CASSPGTANNSPLHF. The CDR3 DNA sequence: TGTGCCAGCTCACCCGGGACAGCCAATAATTCACCCCTCCACTTT.

The J gene is TRBJ1-5, the V gene TRBV28; D might be TRBD1 (6 bases). This CDR3 spans 13 amino acids. Germline lookup yields CDR1 MDHEN and CDR2 SYDVKM. V was cut by 5 bases and J by 7 bases, with 12 bases left in between. This CDR3 is CASSMDSKQPQHF. For the CDR3, the DNA is TGTGCCAGCAGTATGGACAGTAAACAGCCCCAGCATTTT.